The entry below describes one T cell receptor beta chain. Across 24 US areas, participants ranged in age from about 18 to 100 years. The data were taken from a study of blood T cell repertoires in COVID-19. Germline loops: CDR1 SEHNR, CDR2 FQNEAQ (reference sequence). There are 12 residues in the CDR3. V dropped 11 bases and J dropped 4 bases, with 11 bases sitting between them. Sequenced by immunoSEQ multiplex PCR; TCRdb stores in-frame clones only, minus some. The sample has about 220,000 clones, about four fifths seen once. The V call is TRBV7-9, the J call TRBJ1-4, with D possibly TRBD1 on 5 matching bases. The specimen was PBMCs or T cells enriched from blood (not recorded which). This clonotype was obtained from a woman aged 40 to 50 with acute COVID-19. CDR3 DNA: TGTGCCCTGGGGCGGGGTAATGAAAAACTGTTTTTT. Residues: CALGRGNEKLFF.